A single sample gave rise to the 27 T cell receptor beta chains below, sequenced in a study of cytomegalovirus exposure and HLA in healthy donors. The PCR employed 60 Vbeta primers together with 13 Jbeta primers. Clones were sequenced by immunoSEQ multiplex PCR, and TCRdb holds only the in-frame ones, with some missing. The sample lists some 98,000 clones; approximately 82% were seen once. The specimen sequenced was PBMCs. These receptors were taken from a female donor in good health and CMV-seropositive.

This chain connects TRBV2 to TRBJ2-3; 10 bases agree with TRBD2. CDR3 length: 21 amino acids. J lost 0 bases, V lost 1 base, and 16 bases had no gene match. Germline V gives CDR1 SNHLY, CDR2 FYNNEI. The DNA of the CDR3 is TGTGCCAGCAGTGAAGTCCAGGCTAGCGGGGGAAATTTCCCTAGCACAGATACGCAGTATTTT. Translated, it gives CASSEVQASGGNFPSTDTQYF.

This chain uses TRBV15 with TRBJ2-7, with 10 bases identical to TRBD1. CDR3 length equals 14 residues. Germline CDR1 and CDR2: LNHNV and YYDKDF (reference sequence). J gave up 2 bases and V 3 bases, and 1 base lay outside the gene matches. This CDR3 reads CATSRDRGTYEQYF. The CDR3 DNA sequence: TGTGCCACCAGCAGGGACAGGGGGACCTACGAGCAGTACTTC.

The chain links TRBV4-1 to TRBJ2-7; 9 nucleotides align to TRBD1. There are 14 residues in the CDR3. Trimming took 2 bases from V and 7 from J; bases not matched to a gene: 6. In germline, CDR1 is MGHRA, CDR2 YSYEKL. This CDR3 is CASSQRTGVGEQYF. As DNA, the CDR3 is TGCGCCAGCAGCCAACGGACAGGGGTCGGGGAGCAGTACTTC.

This rearrangement joins TRBV19 to TRBJ1-5; D possibly corresponds to TRBD1 (6 bases). This CDR3 region has 11 residues. Germline-derived CDR1 and CDR2 are LNHDA and SQIVND (reference sequence). V dropped 8 bases and J dropped 6 bases, with 8 bases sitting between them. The CDR3: CASSQGQPQHF. CDR3 sequence (DNA): TGTGCCAGTTCACAGGGTCAGCCCCAGCATTTT.

This chain connects TRBV27 to TRBJ2-7, with D tentatively TRBD2 (6 bases). The V and J ends lost 8 bases and 2 bases respectively, with 13 bases between them. CDR3 length: 13 amino acids. CDR1 MNHEY and CDR2 SMNVEV come from the germline V gene (reference sequence). CDR3 region: CASGWGVAYEQYF. The CDR3 nucleotides are TGTGCCAGCGGATGGGGGGTTGCCTACGAGCAGTACTTC.

CDR3: CASLAPGTGFNTEAFF. The CDR3 coding sequence is TGTGCCAGCCTGGCACCCGGGACAGGGTTTAACACTGAAGCTTTCTTT. The rearrangement uses TRBV7-9 and TRBJ1-1; 9 nucleotides align to TRBD1. This CDR3 has 16 residues. Per germline, CDR1 SEHNR and CDR2 FQNEAQ (reference sequence). Trimming took 8 bases from V and 2 from J; bases not matched to a gene: 12.

The chain links TRBV2 to TRBJ2-3; 7 nucleotides align to TRBD2. The germline V gene has CDR1 SNHLY and CDR2 FYNNEI. The CDR3 runs to 15 residues. The J segment lost 0 bases and the V segment lost 6 bases, leaving 6 bases of the junction unmatched. The CDR3 loop reads CASRLLAGSTDTQYF. CDR3 DNA: TGTGCCAGCAGACTGTTAGCGGGTAGCACAGATACGCAGTATTTT. Complete variable domain (other parts from reference TRBV2 and TRBJ2-3): EPEVTQTPSHQVTQMGQEVILRCVPISNHLYFYWYRQILGQKVEFLVSFYNNEISEKSEIFDDQFSVERPDGSNFTLKIRSTKLEDSAMYFCASRLLAGSTDTQYFGPGTRLTVL.

The chain joins TRBV5-5 to TRBJ1-1; possible D gene TRBD1, 6 bases. V was trimmed by 4 bases and J by 5 bases, leaving 21 bases between them. This CDR3 comprises 16 residues. The V gene's germline CDR1 is SGHKS and CDR2 YYEKEE (reference sequence). CDR3 coding DNA: TGTGCCAGCAGCCCGGCCCCCTCTACAGGGCGGACTGAAGCTTTCTTT. Protein sequence: CASSPAPSTGRTEAFF.

This chain joins TRBV10-3 and TRBJ2-1; TRBD2 matches 12 bases. Looked up from germline, CDR1 is ENHRY and CDR2 is SYGVKD. V gave up 5 bases and J gave up 1 base; unmatched junction bases: 6. This CDR3 is built from 17 residues. Here the CDR3 reads CAISPRLAGESYNEQFF. CDR3 nucleotide sequence: TGTGCCATCAGTCCCAGACTAGCGGGAGAATCCTACAATGAGCAGTTCTTC.

V is TRBV4-1 and J is TRBJ1-2, with D uncertain. CDR1 is MGHRA and CDR2 is YSYEKL in the germline V gene. The CDR3 is 18 amino acids. The V end lost 4 bases, the J end lost 7 bases, and 28 bases lay between the germline ends. For the CDR3, the DNA is TGCGCCAGCAGCCCGGCCCGGCAGGTCCCAAATAGTTCCCTTGGCTACACCTTC. It translates to CASSPARQVPNSSLGYTF.

The V gene is TRBV2, the J gene TRBJ2-3; weak D call: TRBD1 (6 bases). V lost 5 bases to trimming and J lost 2 bases, with 11 bases between them. This CDR3 has 14 amino acids. Germline V gene data show CDR1 as SNHLY and CDR2 as FYNNEI. The CDR3 loop is CASSHRAYTDTQYF. The CDR3 DNA reads as TGTGCCAGCAGTCACAGGGCCTACACAGATACGCAGTATTTT.

The chain has TRBV5-4 and TRBJ2-7, with D possibly being TRBD1 (6 bases). The CDR3 is made up of 15 amino acids. Trimming cost V 4 bases and J 1 base, with 15 bases left between them. The germline gives CDR1 SGHNT, CDR2 YYREEE (reference sequence). CDR3: CASSPSQGTSYEQYF. The CDR3 coding sequence is TGTGCCAGCAGCCCGTCACAGGGAACGTCCTACGAGCAGTACTTC.

This rearrangement joins TRBV25-1 to TRBJ1-4, with D hard to call. Trimming took 4 bases from V and 10 from J, leaving 16 bases between them. The CDR3 contains 14 residues. In germline, CDR1 is MGHDK, CDR2 SYGVNS. CDR3 region: CASSVPIEGAKLFF. The DNA of the CDR3 is TGTGCCAGCAGTGTCCCAATCGAGGGAGCAAAACTGTTTTTT.

This clone was seen a single time. The chain links TRBV5-1 to TRBJ1-1; a weak D match, TRBD1 (6 bases). Per germline, CDR1 SGHRS and CDR2 YFSETQ. V shed 5 bases and J shed 0 bases, with 11 bases lying between them. There are 14 residues in the CDR3. CDR3 residues: CASSWTDMNTEAFF. CDR3 sequence (DNA): TGCGCCAGCAGTTGGACAGATATGAACACTGAAGCTTTCTTT.

This sequence joins TRBV15 and TRBJ2-5, with a possible D match to TRBD1 (5 bases). With the DNA end fitting TRBJ2-7 better, the J assignment may be wrong. Germline V CDR1 and CDR2: LNHNV, YYDKDF (reference sequence). The CDR3 spans 15 residues. DNA of the CDR3: TGTGCCACCAGCACCCCTCTCCAGGGCCTCTACGAGCAGTACTTC. This encodes CATSTPLQGLYEQYF.

The V gene is TRBV27, the J gene TRBJ1-4, with no clear D. CDR1 MNHEY and CDR2 SMNVEV come from the germline V gene (reference sequence). The length of the CDR3 is 15 residues. The V end lost 5 bases, the J end lost 5 bases, and 15 bases lay between the germline ends. In DNA form, the CDR3 reads TGTGCCAGCAGTAGCGATCACGGGGTAAATGAAAAACTGTTTTTT. Translated, it gives CASSSDHGVNEKLFF.

This chain joins TRBV27 and TRBJ2-5; 10 nucleotides align to TRBD2. CDR3 size: 18 residues. Losses at the gene ends were 5 bases for V and 5 bases for J; bases not matched to a gene: 17. Germline V gene data show CDR1 as MNHEY and CDR2 as SMNVEV (reference sequence). In DNA form, the CDR3 reads TGTGCCAGCAGTCCCGGAGGACTAGCGGTTCCTGGGAAGGAGACCCAGTACTTC. Translated, it gives CASSPGGLAVPGKETQYF.

The chain carries TRBV5-1 and TRBJ2-5, with 10 positions matching TRBD1. The end of the DNA is better explained by TRBJ2-7, so the J call may be wrong. Germline CDR1 SGHRS, CDR2 YFSETQ. This CDR3 is built from 15 residues. The CDR3 DNA reads TGCGCCAGCAGCCTGCCGGGACAGGGGAGGTACGAGCAGTACTTC. Its translation: CASSLPGQGRYEQYF.

The V call is TRBV7-6, the J call TRBJ1-1; TRBD1 matches 7 bases. J gave up 5 bases and V 5 bases, and 11 bases lay outside the gene matches. The CDR3 is 15 residues long. CDR1 is SGHVS and CDR2 is FNYEAQ in the germline V gene. CDR3 sequence (DNA): TGTGCCAGCAGCCCCGGCACAGGGGTCGGGACTGAAGCTTTCTTT. This sequence encodes CASSPGTGVGTEAFF.

The chain has TRBV7-8 and TRBJ1-5, with D possibly TRBD1 on 5 matching bases. This CDR3 is 15 amino acids long. Germline V lookup: CDR1 SGHVS, CDR2 FQNEAQ. Trimming shortened V by 5 bases and J by 0 bases, and 11 bases separated the two germline ends. CDR3 residues: CASSPGGNSNQPQHF. DNA of the CDR3: TGTGCCAGCAGCCCGGGGGGGAATAGCAATCAGCCCCAGCATTTT.

This chain joins TRBV6-6 and TRBJ1-2, with 7 bases fitting TRBD1. The CDR3 totals 13 residues. Per germline, CDR1 MNHNY and CDR2 SVGAGI (reference sequence). The ends lost 8 bases at V and 8 bases at J; junction bases unmatched: 11. CDR3 sequence reads: CASHSVTGEGYTF. As DNA, the CDR3 is TGTGCCAGCCACTCTGTTACAGGGGAAGGCTACACCTTC.

The rearrangement links TRBV9 to TRBJ1-2; D unclear. V gave up 2 bases and J gave up 4 bases, with 9 bases separating them. Germline values: CDR1 SGDLS, CDR2 YYNGEE. The CDR3 runs 13 residues. The CDR3 region is CASSVLGTYGYTF. The CDR3 DNA follows: TGTGCCAGCAGCGTCCTAGGTACCTATGGCTACACCTTC.

This clone was observed once. The gene calls are TRBV9 and TRBJ1-4, with TRBD1 matching over 8 bases. Germline CDR1 is SGDLS and CDR2 is YYNGEE. With V trimmed by 0 bases and J by 8 bases, 6 bases remained unmatched. CDR3 length: 15 residues. For the CDR3, the DNA is TGTGCCAGCAGCGTAGCTACAGGGGGGGGAGAAAAACTGTTTTTT. Its translation is CASSVATGGGEKLFF. The whole variable domain, filled in from reference TRBV9 and TRBJ1-4, reads DSGVTQTPKHLITATGQRVTLRCSPRSGDLSVYWYQQSLDQGLQFLIQYYNGEERAKGNILERFSAQQFPDLHSELNLSSLELGDSALYFCASSVATGGGEKLFFGSGTQLSVL.

This clone was observed a few times. The rearrangement links TRBV5-6 to TRBJ1-1, with D uncertain. CDR3 length: 13 residues. Trimming took 1 base from V and 6 from J, leaving 10 bases between them. CDR1 and CDR2 (germline): SGHDT, YYEEEE. The CDR3 reads CASSLYGASEAFF. CDR3 DNA sequence: TGTGCCAGCAGCTTGTACGGAGCTTCTGAAGCTTTCTTT.

The chain links TRBV2 to TRBJ2-3; D call uncertain. The ends were cut back, 6 bases at V and 1 base at J, with 11 bases in the middle. This CDR3 region has 14 residues. Germline V gene sequence: CDR1 SNHLY, CDR2 FYNNEI. CDR3 loop: CASRASSGTDTQYF. The CDR3 DNA sequence: TGTGCCAGCAGGGCAAGTTCTGGCACAGATACGCAGTATTTT.

The CDR3 reads CASSEPTGNTEAFF. In DNA, the CDR3 is TGTGCCAGCAGTGAACCTACAGGGAACACTGAAGCTTTCTTT. The chain links TRBV25-1 to TRBJ1-1; D perhaps matches TRBD1 (5 bases). The germline V gene has CDR1 MGHDK and CDR2 SYGVNS. This CDR3 region has 14 residues. Trimming left V 2 bases short and J 1 base short, with 8 bases between.

The chain is built from TRBV27 and TRBJ1-2; D is ambiguous. The CDR3 has 14 amino acids. The V end was cut by 3 bases, the J end by 8 bases, with 16 bases between. CDR1 is MNHEY, CDR2 SMNVEV, per germline (reference sequence). CDR3 protein: CASSFRQTSGGYTF. CDR3 in DNA: TGTGCCAGCAGTTTTAGGCAAACATCGGGGGGCTACACCTTC.